The 15 T cell receptor beta chains in this list originate from one sample, sequenced in a study of sequential checkpoint blockade in melanoma. The treatment denotes: randomized to nivolumab then ipilimumab (arm A) or the reverse (arm B). Sequenced by immunoSEQ multiplex PCR; TCRdb stores in-frame clones only, minus some. The table has about 6,100 clones, roughly a quarter seen once. The sequencing used tumor tissue (inferred from file names), collected from a patient given nivolumab and ipilimumab in sequence. The origin of the receptors is a human donor with melanoma.

At least ten counts were recorded for this clone. The chain combines TRBV11-3 with TRBJ2-6; D not certain. The CDR3 is 15 residues long. Germline assignment: CDR1 SGHNT and CDR2 YENEEA. V lost 4 bases, J lost 0 bases, and 7 bases lay in between. Written as DNA, the CDR3 is TGTGCCAGCAGCTCGATGGGCTCTGGGGCCAACGTCCTGACTTTC. It codes for CASSSMGSGANVLTF.

This clone occurred many times. The chain joins TRBV11-3 to TRBJ2-5; D remains unclear. Germline V lookup: CDR1 SGHNT, CDR2 YENEEA. The CDR3 is 14 amino acids. Deletions cut 3 bases from V and 3 bases from J, with 11 bases between. Here the CDR3 reads CASSLSRAEETQYF. CDR3 coding DNA: TGTGCCAGCAGCTTGTCCCGGGCCGAAGAGACCCAGTACTTC.

The sample holds a few counts of this clone. The rearrangement joins TRBV10-3 to TRBJ2-5; 10 bases align to TRBD2. V gave up 0 bases and J gave up 1 base; unmatched junction bases: 2. There are 16 residues in the CDR3. CDR1 and CDR2 (germline): ENHRY, SYGVKD. The CDR3 loop reads CAISESSGRAQETQYF. CDR3 coding DNA: TGTGCCATCAGTGAGTCAAGCGGGAGGGCCCAAGAGACCCAGTACTTC.

This clone was found many times. The chain has TRBV7-7 and TRBJ1-2, with D unresolved. With 3 bases removed from V and 4 bases from J, the gap between germline ends came to 15 bases. Germline V gene lookup returns CDR1 SSHAT and CDR2 FNYEAQ (reference sequence). CDR3 length equals 15 residues. CDR3 nucleotide sequence: TGTGCCAGCAGCTTGGAAGGAGGGAAATCCTATGGCTACACCTTC. This encodes CASSLEGGKSYGYTF.

The V gene is TRBV5-1, the J gene TRBJ2-2; TRBD2 matches at 8 bases. Germline V gene data show CDR1 as SGHRS and CDR2 as YFSETQ. The CDR3 length is 14 residues. J gave up 6 bases and V 3 bases, and 4 bases lay outside the gene matches. CDR3 loop: CASSSGLVAGELFF. DNA for the CDR3: TGCGCCAGCAGCTCGGGACTAGTAGCCGGGGAGCTGTTTTTT.

V and J are TRBV9 and TRBJ2-1, with 10 bases aligning to TRBD2. With V trimmed by 0 bases and J by 4 bases, 4 bases remained unmatched. This CDR3 is built from 16 residues. Germline assignment: CDR1 SGDLS and CDR2 YYNGEE. The CDR3 nucleotides read TGTGCCAGCAGCGTAGCAGGGACTAGCGATTACAATGAGCAGTTCTTC. The encoded protein is CASSVAGTSDYNEQFF.

The J gene is TRBJ2-1, the V gene TRBV18, with 9 bases matching TRBD2. The CDR3 contains 16 residues. Trimming cost V 0 bases and J 6 bases; bases outside gene matches: 6. CDR1 is KGHSH, CDR2 LQKENI, per germline. The CDR3 DNA reads as TGTGCCAGCTCACCACCGTCGGGTAGCGGGAGCAATGAGCAGTTCTTC. Its translation: CASSPPSGSGSNEQFF.

The gene calls are TRBV19 and TRBJ2-2; D might be TRBD2 (5 bases). This CDR3 is built from 13 residues. V lost 6 bases and J 5 bases, leaving 10 bases between the germline ends. The germline CDR1 and CDR2 sequences are LNHDA and SQIVND (reference sequence). CDR3 in amino acids: CASSVTRTGELFF. Written as DNA, the CDR3 is TGTGCCAGTAGCGTTACTAGGACCGGGGAGCTGTTTTTT.

V and J are TRBV9 and TRBJ2-5; 10 positions match TRBD2. Germline assignment: CDR1 SGDLS and CDR2 YYNGEE. Trimming took 0 bases from V and 5 from J; bases not matched to a gene: 7. CDR3 length equals 16 residues. The CDR3 protein is CASSVVGSGRYETQYF. CDR3 bases: TGTGCCAGCAGCGTAGTAGGTAGCGGGAGGTACGAGACCCAGTACTTC.

By sample share, this clone is medium-sized (0.01 to 0.1%). V and J are TRBV11-3 and TRBJ2-3; TRBD2 matches 15 bases. The germline V gene has CDR1 SGHNT and CDR2 YENEEA. There are 17 residues in the CDR3. V lost 5 bases and J lost 4; bases outside the gene matches: 7. CDR3 loop: CASSPSGTSGRSDTQYF. The CDR3 DNA follows: TGTGCCAGCAGCCCGTCGGGGACTAGCGGGAGGTCAGATACGCAGTATTTT.

In this sample, this clone turned up many times. This chain connects TRBV7-2 to TRBJ2-7; a possible D gene is TRBD2 (6 bases). The CDR3 sequence is 13 residues long. Trimming removed 3 bases at V and 6 bases at J, with 12 bases between. Germline V lookup: CDR1 SGHTA, CDR2 FQGNSA. CDR3 sequence: CASSFMEGPEQYF. For the CDR3, the DNA is TGTGCCAGCAGCTTTATGGAGGGACCCGAGCAGTACTTC.

The gene calls are TRBV12-5 and TRBJ1-1; D unresolved. From germline, CDR1 is LGHNT and CDR2 FRNRAP. Trimming cost V 7 bases and J 5 bases, with 20 bases left between them. CDR3 size: 15 residues. CDR3 nucleotides: TGTGCTAGTGCCTATAGCCCGGAGGGAGGTACTGAAGCTTTCTTT. It translates to CASAYSPEGGTEAFF.

V gene TRBV18 combines with J gene TRBJ1-3; D possibly corresponds to TRBD1 (5 bases). Deletions cut 3 bases from V and 4 bases from J, with 13 bases between. There are 15 residues in the CDR3. From germline, CDR1 is KGHSH and CDR2 LQKENI. The CDR3 here is CASSPEQGPGNTIYF. CDR3 DNA: TGTGCCAGCTCACCCGAGCAGGGACCGGGAAACACCATATATTTT.

The genes are TRBV19 and TRBJ1-1; D is unresolved. Germline V gene lookup returns CDR1 LNHDA and CDR2 SQIVND (reference sequence). The CDR3 is 13 amino acids. The germline V and J ends were trimmed by 6 bases and 1 base, with 9 bases remaining between them. The CDR3 protein is CASRPVQNTEAFF. In DNA form, the CDR3 reads TGTGCCAGTAGACCGGTCCAGAACACTGAAGCTTTCTTT.

This clone was seen once. The chain carries TRBV30 and TRBJ1-5, with a possible D match to TRBD1 (5 bases). V lost 1 base and J lost 9, with 13 bases in between. The CDR3 consists of 13 residues. The germline CDR1 and CDR2 sequences are GTSNPN and SVGIG (reference sequence). CDR3 nucleotides: TGTGCCTGGAGTGGGTCGGGGGAAGGGCCCCAGCATTTT. Protein: CAWSGSGEGPQHF.